Sequencing of this T cell receptor beta chain was carried out in a study of T cell responses to AZD1222 COVID-19 vaccine. General observations from the study: The donors showed a predominance of white British ancestry and of females, with possible underestimation of clonal diversity. Researchers report vaccine-associated CD4 TCRs spanning spike, with dominance at 160-218 and 743-854.

With respect to this clone: What it recognizes is unknown.

Germline V gene data show CDR1 as SNHLY and CDR2 as FYNNEI. The CDR3 has 13 residues. V was shortened by 6 bases and J by 5 bases, with 13 bases between the two germline ends. Libraries were prepared by immunoSEQ multiplex PCR; TCRdb keeps only in-frame clonotypes and omits some of them. The sample has approximately 45,000 clones, about 87% seen once. The starting material was peripheral blood, obtained 28 days after the second AZD1222 dose. The sequence came from an adult who received the AZD1222 COVID-19 vaccine. The rearrangement uses TRBV2 and TRBJ1-2; possible D gene TRBD1, 5 bases. This CDR3 is CASRPRDSYGYTF. CDR3 DNA sequence: TGTGCCAGCAGACCTCGGGACTCTTATGGCTACACCTTC. The full variable domain, rest sourced from reference TRBV2 and TRBJ1-2, is EPEVTQTPSHQVTQMGQEVILRCVPISNHLYFYWYRQILGQKVEFLVSFYNNEISEKSEIFDDQFSVERPDGSNFTLKIRSTKLEDSAMYFCASRPRDSYGYTFGSGTRLTVV.